These 8 T cell receptor beta chains share one sample of origin, sequenced in a study of CD8+ T cells in alopecia areata listed by TCRdb under 2018. This specimen's time point label, per the study, means: 20 to 30 weeks on oral tofacitinib. Interpreted using the paper, the treatment or condition label stands for: oral pan-JAK inhibitor, 5-10 mg twice daily. Library preparation employed the immunoSEQ multiplex PCR assay. To provide template for TCR sequencing, every sample had RNA extracted and reverse transcribed into cDNA. TCRdb holds this immuneACCESS table with in-frame rearrangements only. Some clones are missing; in checked studies, unresolved V genes explain under half, and the rest has no known cause. The sample table contains about 200,000 clones; only one count was recorded for nearly 60% of them. About 5.5% of the sample rests with the top ten. The source was CD4+ T cells sorted from blood, collected at week 24, from a patient treated with tofacitinib. The receptor source for this set is a human donor with alopecia areata.

V and J are TRBV7-2 and TRBJ2-5; D gene ambiguous. CDR1 and CDR2 (germline): SGHTA, FQGNSA. The CDR3 contains 12 residues. V was shortened by 5 bases and J by 4 bases, with 8 bases between the two germline ends. Written as DNA, the CDR3 is TGTGCCAGCAGCCCCCAAGGAGAGACCCAGTACTTC. It is translated as CASSPQGETQYF.

V usage is TRBV28 and J usage is TRBJ2-2; D might be TRBD2 (5 bases). The CDR3 spans 15 residues. V lost 5 bases and J lost 3, with 13 bases in between. From germline, CDR1 is MDHEN and CDR2 SYDVKM. The CDR3 coding sequence is TGTGCCAGCAGTCCCCCAACTAGGGACACCGGGGAGCTGTTTTTT. It codes for CASSPPTRDTGELFF.

The chain uses TRBV7-8 and TRBJ2-5; D is unresolved. CDR3 size: 16 residues. V was trimmed by 7 bases and J by 3 bases, leaving 21 bases between them. Germline values: CDR1 SGHVS, CDR2 FQNEAQ. CDR3 nucleotide sequence: TGTGCCAGCAACCCAAGACGGGCAGAGTGGAAAGAGACCCAGTACTTC. It codes for CASNPRRAEWKETQYF. Drawing the rest from reference TRBV7-8 and TRBJ2-5, the complete variable domain is GAGVSQSPRYKVAKRGQDVALRCDPISGHVSLFWYQQALGQGPEFLTYFQNEAQLDKSGLPSDRFFAERPEGSVSTLKIQRTQQEDSAVYLCASNPRRAEWKETQYFGPGTRLLVL.

This clone appeared once. The CDR3: CASSEQVTSSYEQYF. CDR3 in DNA: TGTGCCAGCAGTGAACAGGTCACGAGCTCCTACGAGCAGTACTTC. The chain uses TRBV2 and TRBJ2-7; D remains ambiguous. The germline CDR1 and CDR2 sequences are SNHLY and FYNNEI. The CDR3 loop spans 15 amino acids. Trimming removed 2 bases from V and 0 bases from J, with 11 bases in between.

A note on this clone: This CDR3 is also generated by other DNA sequences in the sample. The genes are TRBV9 and TRBJ2-5; the D gene is possibly TRBD2 (6 bases). Trimming stripped 0 bases from V and 1 base from J, with 7 bases between. Germline V gene data show CDR1 as SGDLS and CDR2 as YYNGEE. This CDR3 region has 14 residues. Here the CDR3 reads CASSVGGVQETQYF. CDR3 nucleotide sequence: TGTGCCAGCAGCGTAGGGGGGGTCCAAGAGACCCAGTACTTC.

The chain joins TRBV5-4 to TRBJ2-1; D not certain. The germline CDR1 and CDR2 sequences are SGHNT and YYREEE (reference sequence). The CDR3 spans 16 residues. Trimming shortened V by 4 bases and J by 2 bases, and 16 bases separated the two germline ends. The CDR3 DNA follows: TGTGCCAGCAGCCAGGCGTCCGGTTCCACCTACAATGAGCAGTTCTTC. Protein: CASSQASGSTYNEQFF. Based on the CDR3 plus reference TRBV5-4 and TRBJ2-1, the full variable domain is ETGVTQSPTHLIKTRGQQVTLRCSSQSGHNTVSWYQQALGQGPQFIFQYYREEENGRGNFPPRFSGLQFPNYSSELNVNALELDDSALYLCASSQASGSTYNEQFFGPGTRLTVL.

The rearrangement links TRBV7-9 to TRBJ2-1; D unresolved. V lost 5 bases to trimming and J lost 10 bases, with 18 bases between them. The CDR3 extends over 14 amino acids. Germline CDR1 reads SEHNR; CDR2 reads FQNEAQ (reference sequence). CDR3 coding DNA: TGTGCCAGCAGCACCGCCCTCGGCCAGTCAGAGCAGTTCTTC. Its protein product is CASSTALGQSEQFF.

This clone was picked up a small number of times. The rearrangement links TRBV4-3 to TRBJ2-7; tentatively, D is TRBD1 (6 bases). The CDR3 covers 13 residues. Trimming stripped 4 bases from V and 1 base from J, with 8 bases between. Germline loops: CDR1 LGHNA, CDR2 YSLEER. The CDR3 sequence: CASSLGHSYEQYF. For the CDR3, the DNA is TGCGCCAGCAGCCTGGGACATTCCTACGAGCAGTACTTC.